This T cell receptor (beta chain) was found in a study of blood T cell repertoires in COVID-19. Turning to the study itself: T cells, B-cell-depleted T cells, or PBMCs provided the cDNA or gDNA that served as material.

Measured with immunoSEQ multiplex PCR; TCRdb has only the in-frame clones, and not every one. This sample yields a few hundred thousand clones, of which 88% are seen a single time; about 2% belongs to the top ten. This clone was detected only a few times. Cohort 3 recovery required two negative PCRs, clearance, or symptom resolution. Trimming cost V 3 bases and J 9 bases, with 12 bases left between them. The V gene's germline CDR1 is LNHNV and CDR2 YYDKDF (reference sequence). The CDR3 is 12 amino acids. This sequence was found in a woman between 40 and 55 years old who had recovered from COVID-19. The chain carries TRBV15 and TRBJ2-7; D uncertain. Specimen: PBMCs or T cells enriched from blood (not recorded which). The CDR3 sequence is CATSSPRSGQYF. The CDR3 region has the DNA TGTGCCACCAGCAGCCCCAGAAGTGGGCAGTACTTC.